One and the same sample provided the 18 T cell receptor beta chains below, sequenced in a study of shared clonotypes between healthy human individuals. The repertoire was sequenced with immunoSEQ multiplex PCR; TCRdb's copy has only in-frame clones and lacks some. The table shows roughly 2.2 million clones, with over 85% occurring only once. Sequencing was performed on naive CD4+ T cells from PBMCs. Specified subset: CD45RA+ positively selected. The receptors were sampled from a man aged 18 to 30 in good health. Some clones in this sample may be carry-over from other donors' samples.

V usage is TRBV6-4 and J usage is TRBJ2-2; the match to TRBD2 covers 8 bases. J lost 3 bases, V lost 9 bases, and 3 bases had no gene match. The CDR3 runs 13 residues. Looked up from germline, CDR1 is MRHNA and CDR2 is SNTAGT. The CDR3 DNA is TGTGCCAGTATAGCGGGACACACCGGGGAGCTGTTTTTT. Translating gives CASIAGHTGELFF.

V gene TRBV28 combines with J gene TRBJ2-1, with 9 bases fitting TRBD1. The trim removed 3 bases at V and 12 bases at J, leaving 12 bases unmatched. The CDR3 consists of 15 residues. Germline V lookup: CDR1 MDHEN, CDR2 SYDVKM. DNA of the CDR3: TGTGCCAGCAGTTTGCCCGGGGACAGGGTGGGCTGGCAGTTCTTC. It specifies CASSLPGDRVGWQFF.

DNA of the CDR3: TGTGCCAGCAGCTTATTGGGGGTCCTATACGAGCAGTACTTC. Translated: CASSLLGVLYEQYF. The chain links TRBV11-2 to TRBJ2-7; either TRBD1 or TRBD2 may fit D (5 bases each). V dropped 2 bases and J dropped 4 bases, with 12 bases sitting between them. Per germline, CDR1 SGHAT and CDR2 FQNNGV. The CDR3 has 14 amino acids.

This chain uses TRBV7-9 with TRBJ2-3, with 11 bases identical to TRBD2. Per the germline V gene, CDR1 is SEHNR and CDR2 is FQNEAQ (reference sequence). There are 16 residues in the CDR3. The junction had 4 bases not matched to a gene; V was cut back by 1 base and J by 4 bases. The CDR3 sequence is CASSLGLAGGADTQYF. DNA for the CDR3: TGTGCCAGCAGCTTAGGGCTAGCGGGAGGCGCAGATACGCAGTATTTT.

The rearrangement uses TRBV9 and TRBJ2-1; tentatively, D is TRBD2 (5 bases). The CDR3 is 15 amino acids. Germline V gives CDR1 SGDLS, CDR2 YYNGEE. V was cut by 4 bases and J by 7 bases, with 18 bases left in between. CDR3 protein: CASSRGVTPSNEQFF. The CDR3 DNA sequence: TGTGCCAGCAGCCGGGGAGTTACCCCTAGTAATGAGCAGTTCTTC.

The CDR3 sequence: CASSFIGLDTRSGNTIYF. In DNA, the CDR3 is TGTGCCAGCAGCTTTATCGGTCTAGACACCCGCTCTGGAAACACCATATATTTT. This rearrangement joins TRBV11-2 to TRBJ1-3; D uncertain. Germline loops: CDR1 SGHAT, CDR2 FQNNGV. The length of the CDR3 is 18 residues. Trimming took 3 bases from V and 0 from J, leaving 18 bases between them.

The chain employs TRBV28 and TRBJ1-5, with a weak D call TRBD1 (5 bases). The length of the CDR3 is 15 residues. Trimming pared 7 bases from V and 1 base from J, leaving 14 bases between. Germline V CDR1 and CDR2: MDHEN, SYDVKM. DNA of the CDR3: TGTGCCAGCACCTCTCGCGGGGGGAGCAATCAGCCCCAGCATTTT. Its translation: CASTSRGGSNQPQHF.

This chain joins TRBV7-2 and TRBJ1-3; perhaps TRBD1 as D (6 bases). The V end lost 4 bases, the J end lost 0 bases, and 13 bases lay between the germline ends. The CDR3 has 16 residues. Per germline, CDR1 SGHTA and CDR2 FQGNSA. As DNA, the CDR3 is TGTGCCAGCAGCTCTCAGGGGACGTCCTCTGGAAACACCATATATTTT. It codes for CASSSQGTSSGNTIYF.

The chain joins TRBV7-2 to TRBJ2-7; D call uncertain. Germline V gene lookup returns CDR1 SGHTA and CDR2 FQGNSA. Deletions cut 3 bases from V and 4 bases from J, with 13 bases between. CDR3 length equals 14 residues. The CDR3 here is CASSLPEAPYEQYF. The CDR3 coding sequence is TGTGCCAGCAGCTTGCCGGAAGCGCCTTACGAGCAGTACTTC. Combining the CDR3 with reference TRBV7-2 and TRBJ2-7 gives the whole variable domain GAGVSQSPSNKVTEKGKDVELRCDPISGHTALYWYRQSLGQGLEFLIYFQGNSAPDKSGLPSDRFSAERTGGSVSTLTIQRTQQEDSAVYLCASSLPEAPYEQYFGPGTRLTVT.

The CDR3 reads CASSLEGAAEQYF. Here the CDR3 DNA reads TGCGCCAGCAGCTTGGAAGGGGCAGCCGAGCAGTACTTC. The chain uses TRBV5-1 and TRBJ2-7, with a tentative D call TRBD1 (5 bases). Germline values: CDR1 SGHRS, CDR2 YFSETQ. There are 13 residues in the CDR3. Trimming pared 0 bases from V and 6 bases from J, leaving 10 bases between.

Details on this clone: The sample carries other DNA sequences with the same CDR3. The J gene is TRBJ2-7, the V gene TRBV6-5, with a possible D match to TRBD1 (5 bases). Germline V CDR1 and CDR2: MNHEY, SVGAGI. The CDR3 is 13 amino acids. Trimming pared 2 bases from V and 4 bases from J, leaving 9 bases between. For the CDR3, the DNA is TGTGCCAGCAGTTACGGCAGGGCTTACGAGCAGTACTTC. This gives the protein CASSYGRAYEQYF.

V gene TRBV25-1 combines with J gene TRBJ2-7; 12 nucleotides agree with TRBD1. The CDR3 covers 15 residues. The V segment lost 5 bases and the J segment 4 bases; nucleotides outside the gene matches: 6. Germline loops: CDR1 MGHDK, CDR2 SYGVNS. CDR3 sequence reads: CASSIPGQGAYEQYF. The CDR3 nucleotides are TGTGCCAGCAGTATACCGGGACAGGGGGCTTACGAGCAGTACTTC.

This clone showed up just once. The chain recombines TRBV5-1 with TRBJ1-1; perhaps TRBD1 as D (6 bases). CDR3 length equals 13 residues. V gave up 9 bases and J gave up 1 base, with 13 bases separating them. Germline V gives CDR1 SGHRS, CDR2 YFSETQ. DNA for the CDR3: TGCGCCACTTCCTCGGGACAGAACACTGAAGCTTTCTTT. Translated, it gives CATSSGQNTEAFF.

The chain links TRBV19 to TRBJ2-3, with D perhaps TRBD1 (6 bases). Germline assignment: CDR1 LNHDA and CDR2 SQIVND (reference sequence). This CDR3 spans 17 amino acids. Trimming cost V 3 bases and J 0 bases, with 16 bases left between them. The CDR3 reads CASSIPGRTVSTDTQYF. CDR3 DNA sequence: TGTGCCAGTAGTATCCCGGGTAGGACAGTTAGCACAGATACGCAGTATTTT.

V is TRBV15 and J is TRBJ1-1; D is unclear. CDR3 length equals 16 residues. The V end was cut by 4 bases, the J end by 0 bases, with 15 bases between. Germline V CDR1 and CDR2: LNHNV, YYDKDF (reference sequence). CDR3 amino acids: CATSIGVGGLNTEAFF. The CDR3 DNA sequence: TGTGCCACCAGCATCGGGGTCGGTGGCCTGAACACTGAAGCTTTCTTT. Based on the CDR3 plus reference TRBV15 and TRBJ1-1, the full variable domain is DAMVIQNPRYQVTQFGKPVTLSCSQTLNHNVMYWYQQKSSQAPKLLFHYYDKDFNNEADTPDNFQSRRPNTSFCFLDIRSPGLGDTAMYLCATSIGVGGLNTEAFFGQGTRLTVV.

The chain couples TRBV29-1 to TRBJ2-1, with D perhaps matching TRBD2 (5 bases). Trimming stripped 4 bases from V and 0 bases from J, with 16 bases between. CDR3 length: 16 residues. Per germline, CDR1 SQVTM and CDR2 ANQGSEA. The CDR3 region has the DNA TGCAGCGTTGTGCACGCGGGCTCTAGCTCCTACAATGAGCAGTTCTTC. It is translated as CSVVHAGSSSYNEQFF.

The rearrangement uses TRBV7-3 and TRBJ2-2; D is uncertain. The CDR3 is 14 residues long. Germline-derived CDR1 and CDR2 are SGHTA and FQGTGA. V was cut by 5 bases and J by 0 bases, with 7 bases left in between. Here the CDR3 reads CASSPQANTGELFF. In DNA, the CDR3 is TGTGCCAGCAGCCCGCAGGCGAACACCGGGGAGCTGTTTTTT.

The chain has TRBV7-8 and TRBJ2-7; TRBD1 aligns across 10 bases. The germline gives CDR1 SGHVS, CDR2 FQNEAQ. The CDR3 has 16 amino acids. V shed 5 bases, J shed 1 base, and the junction held 8 bases outside the gene matches. The CDR3 DNA reads TGTGCCAGCAGCCTACTGGGACAGGGGATTTCCTACGAGCAGTACTTC. Protein: CASSLLGQGISYEQYF.